The rows below give T cell receptor beta chains drawn from one sample of a study of blood T cell repertoires in COVID-19. Some clones are missing from TCRdb's copy, which holds only in-frame ones; the method was immunoSEQ multiplex PCR. The sample includes 99,000 or so clones, about 80% seen only once; the top ten take 26%. Sequenced input: peripheral blood. All receptors derive from a man aged 55 to 70 with acute or convalescent COVID-19. Each CDR3 is given with its conserved first and last residue. The D gene is left open where the match is weak. Only some rows state a clone size, as once, few, many or a class for expanded clones.

d_call j_call v_call clone_size cdr3_nt cdr3_aa
TRBD2 TRBJ2-3 TRBV9 NA TGTGCCAGCAGCGTCCGAGGCCTGGTAGCGGGACGTAGCACAGATACGCAGTATTTT CASSVRGLVAGRSTDTQYF
NA TRBJ1-4 TRBV2 once TGTGCCAGCAGTGGGCGGACAGAGGAACTGTTTTTT CASSGRTEELFF
NA TRBJ1-5 TRBV5-1 NA TGCGCCAGCAGCTCGGGACTACCCAATCAGCCCCAGCATTTT CASSSGLPNQPQHF
NA TRBJ2-3 TRBV5-4 NA TGTGCCAGCAGCCACCCTTTGAGAGGTACGCAGTATTTT CASSHPLRGTQYF
NA TRBJ2-1 TRBV29-1 NA TGCAGCGTCCCGAGGGTGGCTTCCTACAATGAGCAGTTCTTC CSVPRVASYNEQFF
NA TRBJ1-4 TRBV28 NA TGTGCCAGCAGTTCGCAGGATTATGTCGAAAAACTGTTTTTT CASSSQDYVEKLFF
TRBD2 TRBJ2-2 TRBV27 NA TGTGCCAGCAAGCCTAGCGGGCGAACCGGGGAGCTGTTTTTT CASKPSGRTGELFF
TRBD2 TRBJ2-7 TRBV28 NA TGTGCCAGCAGGCGGGGACTAGATCGGGAGCAGTACTTC CASRRGLDREQYF
TRBD1 TRBJ1-4 TRBV5-1 NA TGCGCCAGCAACAACGGGACAGGGGGCGAAAAACTGTTTTTT CASNNGTGGEKLFF
TRBD1 TRBJ1-1 TRBV14 NA TGTGCCAGCAGCAGGAACAGGGGAGAAGCTTTCTTT CASSRNRGEAFF
NA TRBJ2-6 TRBV28 NA TGTGCCAGCAGTTTACGGAGGTCTGGGGCCAACGTCCTGACTTTC CASSLRRSGANVLTF
NA TRBJ1-6 TRBV5-1 NA TGCGCCAGCAGCTTGGAACTATATGGATCACCCCTCCACTTT CASSLELYGSPLHF
TRBD1 TRBJ2-6 TRBV5-1 NA TGCGCCAGCAGCTCAGGGACAGGAGGGGCCAACGTCCTGACTTTC CASSSGTGGANVLTF
NA TRBJ1-1 TRBV9 NA TGTGCCAGCAGCCGGGTAGCGGGAGACACTGAAGCTTTCTTT CASSRVAGDTEAFF
NA TRBJ1-5 TRBV25-1 NA TGTGCCAGCAGTGAGGGGGGGGGACTTTACCAGCCCCAGCATTTT CASSEGGGLYQPQHF
TRBD1 TRBJ1-4 TRBV7-9 NA TGTGCCAGCAGCTCCCGGGGACAGCCTAATGAAAAACTGTTTTTT CASSSRGQPNEKLFF
TRBD1 TRBJ1-2 TRBV12-5 NA TGTGCTAGTGGCCAGGGGGTAGTCTATGGCTACACCTTC CASGQGVVYGYTF
NA TRBJ2-1 TRBV29-1 few TGCAGCGTTGTGGACATTCGGGATGAGCAGTTCTTC CSVVDIRDEQFF
NA TRBJ2-1 TRBV2 NA TGTGCCAGCAGTGAACCGGCGCGGGAGCAGTTCTTC CASSEPAREQFF
NA TRBJ2-5 TRBV5-1 NA TGCGCCAGCAGCCCCGGTAGTGAGGAGACCCAGTACTTC CASSPGSEETQYF
NA TRBJ1-3 TRBV7-9 NA TGTGCCAGCAGCCGGAGGAGAACGCCGCACGGAAACACCATATATTTT CASSRRRTPHGNTIYF
TRBD2 TRBJ2-1 TRBV20-1 NA TGCAGTGCTAGGGCGGGAGTGCAGTTCTTC CSARAGVQFF
TRBD1 TRBJ1-5 TRBV6-5 NA TGTGCCAGCAGTTCCGGGACAGGGGGTTCTCAGCCCCAGCATTTT CASSSGTGGSQPQHF
TRBD2 TRBJ2-3 TRBV5-1 NA TGCGCCAGCAGCTCAGCGGGGGCGCAAGATACGCAGTATTTT CASSSAGAQDTQYF
TRBD2 TRBJ2-1 TRBV5-4 NA TGTGCCAGCAGCTCGGCGACTAGCGGGAACAATGAGCAGTTCTTC CASSSATSGNNEQFF
NA TRBJ1-5 TRBV2 NA TGTGCCAGCAGCAGCACCATTTTGCGGGGTGGCAATCAGCCCCAGCATTTT CASSSTILRGGNQPQHF
NA TRBJ2-5 TRBV5-1 NA TGCGCCAGCAGCCGTGACAGCACAGAGGAGACCCAGTACTTC CASSRDSTEETQYF
NA TRBJ1-1 TRBV28 NA TGTGCCTCTATTTTAGAGAACACTGAAGCTTTCTTT CASILENTEAFF
TRBD1 TRBJ2-3 TRBV24-1 NA TGTGCCACCAGGCCGGGACAGATAACAGATACGCAGTATTTT CATRPGQITDTQYF
NA TRBJ1-6 TRBV5-4 once TGTGCCAGCACCTCTCAGGGTTTTACGAATTCACCCCTCCACTTT CASTSQGFTNSPLHF
TRBD1 TRBJ1-2 TRBV7-9 few TGTGCCAGCAGCTTGACAGGGAGATCGTACGGCTACACCTTC CASSLTGRSYGYTF
NA TRBJ1-2 TRBV29-1 NA TGCAGCGCTTTCGGCGGGGGGAAAGGCTACACCTTC CSAFGGGKGYTF
NA TRBJ1-5 TRBV29-1 NA TGCAGCGTTGAAATTAATGGGAGTAATCAGCCCCAGCATTTT CSVEINGSNQPQHF
TRBD1 TRBJ2-3 TRBV11-2 NA TGTGCCAGCAGCTTAGCGGGCGACAGGGTTTCGCAGTATTTT CASSLAGDRVSQYF
TRBD2 TRBJ2-1 TRBV27 NA TGTGCCAGTCATTCAATACCGATAGCGGGAACTGAGCAGTTCTTC CASHSIPIAGTEQFF
NA TRBJ2-5 TRBV24-1 NA TGTGCCACCAGTGATTTGATGGACAGACAAGAGACCCAGTACTTC CATSDLMDRQETQYF
TRBD1 TRBJ2-7 TRBV7-6 NA TGTGCCAGCAGCCTTTTTTTAGGACAGGGTTCCTACGAGCAGTACTTC CASSLFLGQGSYEQYF
TRBD2 TRBJ2-5 TRBV2 NA TGTGCCAGCACACCCGGGACTACGCGAGAGACCCAGTACTTC CASTPGTTRETQYF
TRBD1 TRBJ2-1 TRBV5-4 NA TGTGCCAGCAGCTTGGAGGCCAGGGGGAATGAGCAGTTCTTC CASSLEARGNEQFF
TRBD2 TRBJ2-1 TRBV7-9 NA TGTGCCAGCAGCCCGGGGACTAGCGGGAGGGCCCGGGATGAGCAGTTCTTC CASSPGTSGRARDEQFF